Listed here are 25 T cell receptor beta chains from one sample, sequenced in a study of long-term antiretroviral therapy in people with HIV. The assay used was immunoSEQ (version v3.0), run at survey level. TCRdb keeps only in-frame clones here, not all; method: immunoSEQ multiplex PCR. The table includes 26,000 or so clones, roughly 88% detected once. The sample here was unsorted PBMCs, taken 0.5 years after starting antiretroviral therapy. The source is a woman between 18 and 30 years old with HIV.

The J gene is TRBJ2-7, the V gene TRBV4-1, with 10 bases that match TRBD2. The V and J ends lost 1 base and 1 base, in that order; junction bases with no gene match: 4. CDR1 and CDR2 from the germline V gene are MGHRA and YSYEKL. This CDR3 contains 16 residues. CDR3: CASSQGPSGSSYEQYF. CDR3 nucleotides: TGCGCCAGCAGCCAAGGGCCTAGCGGGAGTTCCTACGAGCAGTACTTC.

This chain uses TRBV5-6 with TRBJ2-7, with D tentatively TRBD1 or TRBD2 (5 bases each). CDR3 length equals 14 residues. Between the trimmed V and J ends, which lost 1 base and 3 bases, there was a span of 11 bases. Germline CDR1 reads SGHDT; CDR2 reads YYEEEE. The chain's CDR3 is CASSLSLGGYEQYF. The CDR3, as DNA: TGTGCCAGCAGCTTGTCACTTGGGGGCTACGAGCAGTACTTC.

This chain links TRBV4-3 with TRBJ2-7, with D possibly TRBD2 on 5 matching bases. Trimming stripped 0 bases from V and 6 bases from J, with 9 bases between. The germline V gene has CDR1 LGHNA and CDR2 YSLEER. This CDR3 has 13 amino acids. The CDR3, as DNA: TGCGCCAGCAGCCAAGAAGGAAGCGGCGAGCAGTACTTC. Its translation is CASSQEGSGEQYF.

The V gene is TRBV27, the J gene TRBJ2-3; D is unresolved. Trimming removed 4 bases at V and 1 base at J, with 15 bases between. The CDR3 is 16 amino acids. Germline loops: CDR1 MNHEY, CDR2 SMNVEV (reference sequence). The DNA for the CDR3 is TGTGCCAGCAGTTCCCCCCTCGCCCATCGCACAGATACGCAGTATTTT. Translating it yields CASSSPLAHRTDTQYF.

V and J are TRBV6-5 and TRBJ2-5, with D possibly being TRBD1 or TRBD2 (6 bases each). V dropped 6 bases and J dropped 4 bases, with 18 bases sitting between them. The CDR3 spans 15 residues. Germline-derived CDR1 and CDR2 are MNHEY and SVGAGI. Here the CDR3 reads CASSPRGGLGETQYF. The CDR3 region has the DNA TGTGCCAGCAGCCCGCGTGGGGGGCTGGGAGAGACCCAGTACTTC.

The rearrangement uses TRBV5-4 and TRBJ2-7; D might be TRBD2 (6 bases). Trimming stripped 7 bases from V and 6 bases from J, with 17 bases between. CDR3 length equals 13 residues. Germline V gene sequence: CDR1 SGHNT, CDR2 YYREEE (reference sequence). CDR3 loop: CASSWEAQGEQYF. The CDR3 nucleotides read TGTGCCAGCTCGTGGGAGGCCCAGGGCGAGCAGTACTTC.

CDR3 amino acids: CASRSGWVSPYEQYF. CDR3 DNA: TGTGCCAGCAGAAGTGGGTGGGTGAGCCCCTACGAGCAGTACTTC. The rearrangement uses TRBV28 and TRBJ2-7; D gene ambiguous. Germline V gives CDR1 MDHEN, CDR2 SYDVKM. This CDR3 contains 15 residues. Trimming left V 6 bases short and J 2 bases short, with 17 bases between. Full variable domain (rest looked up from reference TRBV28 and TRBJ2-7): DVKVTQSSRYLVKRTGEKVFLECVQDMDHENMFWYRQDPGLGLRLIYFSYDVKMKEKGDIPEGYSVSREKKERFSLILESASTNQTSMYLCASRSGWVSPYEQYFGPGTRLTVT.

Only one count was recorded for this clone. The chain recombines TRBV6-1 with TRBJ1-5; D gene ambiguous. This CDR3 spans 15 amino acids. Trimming shortened V by 6 bases and J by 2 bases, and 14 bases separated the two germline ends. The germline V gene encodes CDR1 MNHNS and CDR2 SASEGT. Here the CDR3 reads CASSGHSLGNQPQHF. CDR3 in DNA: TGTGCCAGCAGCGGTCATTCTCTAGGCAATCAGCCCCAGCATTTT.

The chain carries TRBV18 and TRBJ2-2, with 8 bases that match TRBD2. Losses at the gene ends were 3 bases for V and 5 bases for J; bases not matched to a gene: 11. The CDR3 has 17 amino acids. CDR1 KGHSH and CDR2 LQKENI come from the germline V gene. CDR3 loop: CASSPVRSGSRTGELFF. The CDR3 DNA follows: TGTGCCAGCTCACCCGTGAGGAGCGGGAGTCGAACCGGGGAGCTGTTTTTT. Supplemented by reference TRBV18 and TRBJ2-2, the full variable domain reads NAGVMQNPRHLVRRRGQEARLRCSPMKGHSHVYWYRQLPEEGLKFMVYLQKENIIDESGMPKERFSAEFPKEGPSILRIQQVVRGDSAAYFCASSPVRSGSRTGELFFGEGSRLTVL.

The V and J genes are TRBV10-3 and TRBJ2-1, with 8 bases aligning to TRBD2. CDR1 is ENHRY and CDR2 is SYGVKD in the germline V gene. This CDR3 spans 16 amino acids. Trimming cost V 3 bases and J 5 bases; bases outside gene matches: 9. The CDR3 sequence is CAISDASGRPNNEQFF. CDR3 DNA: TGTGCCATCAGTGATGCGAGCGGGAGACCAAACAATGAGCAGTTCTTC.

The CDR3 protein is CASSQVGGTGRETQYF. For the CDR3, the DNA is TGCGCCAGCAGCCAAGTGGGGGGGACAGGGAGGGAGACCCAGTACTTC. This rearrangement joins TRBV4-1 to TRBJ2-5; 9 nucleotides line up with TRBD1. CDR1 MGHRA and CDR2 YSYEKL come from the germline V gene. CDR3 size: 16 residues. The V segment lost 1 base and the J segment 5 bases; nucleotides outside the gene matches: 8.

This rearrangement joins TRBV4-3 to TRBJ1-3; D is perhaps TRBD1 (6 bases). Germline V gene data show CDR1 as LGHNA and CDR2 as YSLEER. CDR3 size: 15 residues. Trimming shortened V by 3 bases and J by 9 bases, and 18 bases separated the two germline ends. The CDR3 DNA follows: TGCGCCAGCAGCCACCCAGCGGATAGGGGGAGCACCATATATTTT. As protein: CASSHPADRGSTIYF.

The chain recombines TRBV6-1 with TRBJ1-5, with D hard to call. Germline V gene lookup returns CDR1 MNHNS and CDR2 SASEGT. CDR3 length: 13 residues. The V end was cut by 0 bases, the J end by 2 bases, with 2 bases between. CDR3 bases: TGTGCCAGCAGTGAAGCACGCAATCAGCCCCAGCATTTT. Amino acids: CASSEARNQPQHF.

The V gene is TRBV2, the J gene TRBJ2-7; maybe TRBD1 (6 bases). This CDR3 spans 16 amino acids. The V and J ends lost 6 bases and 3 bases respectively, with 21 bases between them. CDR1 SNHLY and CDR2 FYNNEI come from the germline V gene. In DNA, the CDR3 is TGTGCCAGCAGCGACAGTGTCGCAGGGGCTGGCTACGAGCAGTACTTC. It encodes CASSDSVAGAGYEQYF.

This chain connects TRBV28 to TRBJ2-7; 9 bases fit TRBD2. The germline V gene has CDR1 MDHEN and CDR2 SYDVKM. The CDR3 sequence is 14 residues long. J gave up 3 bases and V 7 bases, and 7 bases lay outside the gene matches. The CDR3 here is CASKESSGSYEQYF. The CDR3 DNA follows: TGTGCCAGCAAGGAGAGTAGCGGGAGCTACGAGCAGTACTTC.

The chain joins TRBV11-3 to TRBJ2-7; D may be TRBD1 (6 bases). V gave up 5 bases and J gave up 5 bases, with 13 bases separating them. Germline values: CDR1 SGHNT, CDR2 YENEEA. The CDR3 has 13 residues. This CDR3 is CASSSGQPDEQYF. The CDR3 DNA is TGTGCCAGCAGCAGTGGACAGCCCGACGAGCAGTACTTC.

The chain couples TRBV19 to TRBJ2-7; D might be TRBD1 (6 bases). Germline CDR1 and CDR2: LNHDA and SQIVND (reference sequence). The CDR3 runs 17 residues. Deletions cut 3 bases from V and 5 bases from J, with 23 bases between. CDR3 region: CASSIEKIGGFLDEQYF. CDR3 bases: TGTGCCAGTAGTATCGAGAAAATAGGGGGTTTCCTGGACGAGCAGTACTTC.

Only one count was recorded for this clone. The gene calls are TRBV19 and TRBJ2-1; TRBD2 might be the D (6 bases). This CDR3 spans 14 amino acids. The ends were cut back, 3 bases at V and 2 bases at J, with 8 bases in the middle. Germline V gene lookup returns CDR1 LNHDA and CDR2 SQIVND (reference sequence). The CDR3 sequence: CASSISGAYNEQFF. CDR3 coding DNA: TGTGCCAGTAGTATTTCGGGAGCCTACAATGAGCAGTTCTTC. The variable domain in full, completed from reference TRBV19 and TRBJ2-1, reads DGGITQSPKYLFRKEGQNVTLSCEQNLNHDAMYWYRQDPGQGLRLIYYSQIVNDFQKGDIAEGYSVSREKKESFPLTVTSAQKNPTAFYLCASSISGAYNEQFFGPGTRLTVL.

V and J are TRBV6-5 and TRBJ1-1; a possible D gene is TRBD1 (6 bases). The CDR3 runs 16 residues. The ends were cut back, 0 bases at V and 4 bases at J, with 15 bases in the middle. CDR1 and CDR2 from the germline V gene are MNHEY and SVGAGI. CDR3 region: CASSYSRGATSTEAFF. In DNA, the CDR3 is TGTGCCAGCAGTTACTCCCGGGGGGCCACCTCCACTGAAGCTTTCTTT.

The CDR3 nucleotides read TGTGCCAGCAGTGAAGGAACACAGCCCCAGCATTTT. Its translation: CASSEGTQPQHF. The chain combines TRBV6-1 with TRBJ1-5; D gene unclear. The germline CDR1 and CDR2 sequences are MNHNS and SASEGT. V lost 1 base, J lost 7 bases, and 5 bases lay in between. The CDR3 contains 12 residues.

This sequence joins TRBV27 and TRBJ2-7; D is ambiguous. The CDR3 runs to 13 residues. Germline V gives CDR1 MNHEY, CDR2 SMNVEV (reference sequence). V was shortened by 5 bases and J by 3 bases, with 11 bases between the two germline ends. CDR3 residues: CASSPLPGYEQYF. For the CDR3, the DNA is TGTGCCAGCAGTCCCCTCCCAGGCTACGAGCAGTACTTC.

This chain uses TRBV28 with TRBJ2-7; 7 nucleotides match TRBD2. The germline V gene has CDR1 MDHEN and CDR2 SYDVKM. The CDR3 sequence is 18 residues long. J gave up 2 bases and V 4 bases, and 17 bases lay outside the gene matches. CDR3 residues: CASSSSIGGGVLAYEQYF. The CDR3 DNA reads as TGTGCCAGCAGTTCATCCATTGGCGGGGGAGTCCTTGCCTACGAGCAGTACTTC.

The rearrangement joins TRBV7-3 to TRBJ2-1, with 13 bases identical to TRBD2. The CDR3 totals 19 residues. Trimming at V came to 0 bases and at J to 0 bases, leaving 5 bases not matched to a gene. The germline V gene encodes CDR1 SGHTA and CDR2 FQGTGA. CDR3 sequence reads: CASSLTPGTSGNSYNEQFF. CDR3 bases: TGTGCCAGCAGCTTAACCCCTGGGACTAGCGGGAACTCCTACAATGAGCAGTTCTTC.

The J gene is TRBJ2-5, the V gene TRBV14; 9 bases match TRBD2. With the DNA end fitting TRBJ2-7 better, the J assignment may be wrong. Germline loops: CDR1 SGHDN, CDR2 FVKESK. This CDR3 has 15 residues. The CDR3 coding sequence is TGTGCCAGCAGCCAAGGGGCGGGAGGGTCCTACGAGCAGTACTTC. Translated: CASSQGAGGSYEQYF.

The rearrangement joins TRBV2 to TRBJ2-1; no firm D call. This CDR3 contains 13 residues. The germline V gene encodes CDR1 SNHLY and CDR2 FYNNEI. Trimming left V 8 bases short and J 1 base short, with 9 bases between. In DNA, the CDR3 is TGTGCCAGCTCGGCGGAGTCCTACAATGAGCAGTTCTTC. It encodes CASSAESYNEQFF.